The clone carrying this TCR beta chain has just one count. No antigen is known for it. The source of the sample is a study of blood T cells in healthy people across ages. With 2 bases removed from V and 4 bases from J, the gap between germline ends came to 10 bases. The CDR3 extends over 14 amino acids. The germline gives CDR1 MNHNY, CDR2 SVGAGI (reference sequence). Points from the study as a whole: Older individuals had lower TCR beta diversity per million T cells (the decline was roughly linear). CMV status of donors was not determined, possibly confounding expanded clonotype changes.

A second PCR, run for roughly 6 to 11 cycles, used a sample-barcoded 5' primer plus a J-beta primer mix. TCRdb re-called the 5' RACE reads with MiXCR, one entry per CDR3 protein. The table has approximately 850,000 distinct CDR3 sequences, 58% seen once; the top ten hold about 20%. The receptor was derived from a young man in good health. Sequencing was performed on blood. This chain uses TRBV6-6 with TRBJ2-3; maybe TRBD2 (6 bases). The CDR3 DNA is TGTGCCAGCAGTTACCAGGAGGGGCCAGATACGCAGTATTTT. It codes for CASSYQEGPDTQYF.